This T cell receptor beta chain derives from a study of T cell responses to AZD1222 COVID-19 vaccine. Study-level points and caveats: When two AZD1222 doses had been given, Spike-specific TCR breadth and depth rose.

The method was immunoSEQ multiplex PCR; TCRdb's version includes in-frame clones alone and lacks a portion of them. This table has approximately 110,000 clones, nearly 90% appearing once. A word on this clone: Its target is unknown.

The CDR3 has 14 residues. Looked up from germline, CDR1 is SGHNT and CDR2 is YENEEA. Trimming cost V 1 base and J 3 bases, with 8 bases left between them. The gene calls are TRBV11-3 and TRBJ2-3, with D perhaps TRBD2 (6 bases). The TCR comes from an adult in good health. Sequenced here: peripheral blood, sampled on day 0 of MenACWY control vaccination. The CDR3 region has the DNA TGTGCCAGCAGCTTAGGGGGGGAAACAGATACGCAGTATTTT. As protein: CASSLGGETDTQYF.